A single sample gave rise to the 7 T cell receptor beta chains below, sequenced in a study of tissue T cells after allogeneic stem cell transplantation (dated by TCRdb to between 2021 and 2023). To prepare the library, the immunoSEQ multiplex PCR assay was applied. TCRdb carries this immuneACCESS record with in-frame sequences only. Its versions omit some clonotypes, under half of them owing to an unresolved V gene in the studies checked, with the rest unexplained. This sample has about 21,000 clones in its table, and 60% to 80% of those were observed once. The ten largest make up less than 0.5% of the sample. Specimen: blood. The receptor source for this set is a female BALB/c mouse in good health. The strain carries MHC haplotype H2-d.

This clone was seen more than once but under ten times. Mouse germline and gene names are used. Read sequence stops 1 residue before the CDR3 end, and the germline J gene provides the missing end. The genes are TRBV2 and TRBJ2-3, with D perhaps assigned TRBD1 or TRBD2 (6 bases each). The CDR3 has 16 amino acids. Between the trimmed V and J ends, which lost 0 bases and 0 bases, there was a span of 10 bases. Germline CDR1 and CDR2: LGHNA and YSYQKL. CDR3 residues: CASSQDGGASAETLYF. The CDR3 bases that were read are TGTGCCAGCAGCCAAGACGGGGGCGCGAGTGCAGAAACGCTGTAT.

This clone appeared once. Each gene name is a mouse one. From the germline J gene comes the end of the CDR3, since the read stops 1 residue before it. The gene calls are TRBV31 and TRBJ2-3, with D perhaps TRBD2 (7 bases). The germline V gene encodes CDR1 GKSSPN and CDR2 SITVG. This CDR3 region has 14 residues. V was shortened by 2 bases and J by 0 bases, with 9 bases between the two germline ends. The CDR3 bases that were read are TGTGCCTGGAGTGCGGGGGGCAGTGCAGAAACGCTGTAT. This sequence encodes CAWSAGGSAETLY. In full, the CDR3 is CAWSAGGSAETLYF.

With respect to this clone: Genes here carry mouse names. The read terminates 1 residue ahead of where the CDR3 ends, so the germline J gene completes it. The J gene is TRBJ1-4, the V gene TRBV13-2; no reliable D call. Trimming cost V 5 bases and J 2 bases, with 4 bases left between them. Germline values: CDR1 NNHNN, CDR2 SYGAGS (reference sequence). The CDR3 is made up of 12 amino acids. This CDR3 is CASGLSNERLFF. The CDR3 DNA, read in part, is TGTGCCAGCGGACTCTCCAACGAAAGATTATTT.

In the case of this clone: Germline and genes: mouse. Read data end 1 residue before the CDR3 end; the end is taken from the germline J gene. The chain carries TRBV19 and TRBJ1-6; D is undetermined. TRBJ1-6 is recorded as an ORF, its role being uncertain. With 1 base removed from V and 0 bases from J, the gap between germline ends came to 8 bases. Germline lookup yields CDR1 FNHDT and CDR2 SITEND (reference sequence). CDR3 length: 16 amino acids. The CDR3 reads CASSILASSYNSPLYF. Incomplete CDR3 DNA: TGTGCCAGCAGTATATTGGCATCTTCCTATAATTCGCCCCTCTAC.

Details on this clone: Germline and genes: mouse. The missing CDR3 end, 1 residue past where the read stops, is filled in from the germline J gene. Other DNA sequences in the sample encode the same CDR3. The V gene is TRBV2, the J gene TRBJ2-3; D call uncertain. Deletions cut 0 bases from V and 0 bases from J, with 4 bases between. This CDR3 comprises 14 residues. The germline CDR1 and CDR2 sequences are LGHNA and YSYQKL. Partial CDR3 DNA: TGTGCCAGCAGCCAAGATAGGAGTGCAGAAACGCTGTAT. This encodes CASSQDRSAETLY. The entire CDR3 protein is CASSQDRSAETLYF.

About this clone: Gene names denote mouse genes. The CDR3 end lies 1 residue beyond the end of the read and is filled in from the germline J gene. The chain couples TRBV13-2 to TRBJ2-5; D is ambiguous. The CDR3 has 11 residues. Trimming shortened V by 5 bases and J by 2 bases, and 3 bases separated the two germline ends. Germline CDR1 and CDR2: NNHNN and SYGAGS (reference sequence). The part of the CDR3 DNA that was read is TGTGCCAGCGGACCCCAAGACACCCAGTAC. Translation gives CASGPQDTQY. The whole CDR3 reads CASGPQDTQYF.

This clone has more than one count but fewer than ten. Germline and genes here are mouse. The sequenced fragment ends 1 residue before the CDR3 boundary, so the rest is inferred from the germline J gene. V and J are TRBV1 and TRBJ2-7; no definite D call. Germline lookup yields CDR1 NSQYPW and CDR2 LRSPGD (reference sequence). With 2 bases removed from V and 3 bases from J, the gap between germline ends came to 11 bases. There are 14 residues in the CDR3. CDR3 DNA, as far as it was read: TGCACCTGCAGTGCAAGAAAAAATAACTATGAACAGTAC. This encodes CTCSARKNNYEQY. The whole CDR3 protein reads CTCSARKNNYEQYF.